This T cell receptor beta chain was profiled in a study of breast tumors, draining lymph nodes, adjacent tissues. Germline values: CDR1 SGHRS, CDR2 YFSETQ. V dropped 2 bases and J dropped 1 base, with 9 bases sitting between them. CDR3 length: 14 amino acids. Samples came from axillary lymph nodes draining the breast cancer. TCRdb re-derived calls from the multiplex PCR reads in MiXCR, one entry per CDR3 protein. The sample lists fewer than 300,000 distinct CDR3 sequences, about 32% occurring once. A few counts support this clonotype. The sequencing input was axillary lymph node tissue. The origin of this receptor is a female donor with breast cancer. Some clones in this sample may be carry-over from other donors' samples. The V and J genes are TRBV5-1 and TRBJ1-1, with D perhaps matching TRBD1 (5 bases). CDR3 amino acids: CASSFRAGNTEAFF. CDR3 nucleotides: TGCGCCAGCAGCTTCAGGGCAGGGAACACTGAAGCTTTCTTT.